This T cell receptor beta chain was recorded in a study of T cell responses to AZD1222 COVID-19 vaccine. At the level of the study: Pooling covered second doses at about 4 or about 12 weeks.

Study findings and constraints: Seropositive status at baseline applied to only a handful of AZD1222 recipients. Regions 160-218 and 743-854 held dominance among vaccine-associated CD4 TCRs, which spanned spike.

CDR1 is SNHLY, CDR2 FYNNEI, per germline. CDR3 length equals 11 residues. Of note for this clone: Its specificity is unknown. A junction boundary mismatches the germline segment, possibly from a read error.

The data were produced by immunoSEQ multiplex PCR, yet TCRdb's version contains in-frame clones alone and is incomplete. The sample yields approximately 140,000 clones, nearly 95% seen once. J is TRBJ1-1 and V is TRBV2; D unclear. The sample consisted of peripheral blood, taken on day 0 of AZD1222 vaccination. This clonotype was obtained from an adult in good health. The CDR3, as DNA: TGTGCCAGCAGCCTGGGCGGGGTTGAGGTCTTT. This translates into CASSLGGVEVF.